This TCR beta chain was recorded in a study of blood T cell repertoires in COVID-19. Study in general: In each case, the material was cDNA or gDNA derived from T cells, B-cell-depleted T cells, or PBMCs.

This clone came up a few times. V gave up 8 bases and J gave up 3 bases; unmatched junction bases: 0. This CDR3 region has 11 residues. Germline V CDR1 and CDR2: SGHTA, FQGNSA. In the original analysis: Estimation of nucleated cell counts was performed using reference gene primer amplification. Sequenced by immunoSEQ multiplex PCR; TCRdb stores in-frame clones only, minus some. V and J calls and clone size are those listed in that table; D and trimming were worked out from the DNA. The data hold hundreds of thousands of clones, with around 89% observed a single time. The V and J genes are TRBV7-2 and TRBJ1-2; 7 bases line up with TRBD1. The material sequenced was peripheral blood. This receptor was taken from a woman between 45 and 60 years old with active or convalescent COVID-19. The CDR3 protein is CASGTDYGYTF. CDR3 sequence (DNA): TGTGCCAGCGGGACAGACTATGGCTACACCTTC.